This entry lists 10 T cell receptor beta chains sequenced from one sample in a study of blood T cells in healthy people across ages. Combining a sample-barcoded 5' primer with a J-beta primer mix, a second PCR ran for roughly 7 to 11 cycles. TCRdb itself ran the 5' RACE reads through MiXCR, one entry per CDR3 protein. The sample shows 1.6 million or so distinct CDR3 sequences, around 36% of them seen only once. The sequenced material came from blood. These receptor sequences come from a woman in her 30s in good health.

A remark on this clonotype: Compared with germline, one end of the junction differs, possibly owing to a read error. The chain employs TRBV5-1 and TRBJ1-1; D call uncertain. Germline CDR1 is SGHRS and CDR2 is YFSETQ. This CDR3 region has 14 residues. CDR3 residues: CASSWTEMNTEAFF. CDR3 sequence (DNA): TGCGCCAGCAGCTGGACGGAAATGAACACCGAAGCTTTCTTT.

CDR3: CASSPIPGNQPQHF. CDR3 nucleotide sequence: TGTGCCAGCAGCCCGATCCCTGGGAATCAGCCCCAGCATTTT. This rearrangement joins TRBV7-9 to TRBJ1-5, with unresolved D. V was shortened by 5 bases and J by 4 bases, with 12 bases between the two germline ends. Looked up from germline, CDR1 is SEHNR and CDR2 is FQNEAQ (reference sequence). This CDR3 is built from 14 residues.

The chain is built from TRBV29-1 and TRBJ1-2; D is possibly TRBD1 (6 bases). Germline V lookup: CDR1 SQVTM, CDR2 ANQGSEA. This CDR3 has 12 residues. V was trimmed by 5 bases and J by 5 bases, leaving 12 bases between them. CDR3 sequence reads: CSVPTGRYGYTF. The CDR3 DNA reads TGCAGCGTTCCTACAGGGAGGTATGGCTACACCTTC.

This clonotype was detected only a few times. The genes are TRBV12-3 or TRBV12-4 and TRBJ2-3; 9 bases align to TRBD1. The J segment lost 4 bases and the V segment lost 4 bases, leaving 6 bases of the junction unmatched. This CDR3 contains 15 residues. CDR3 in amino acids: CASSSGQGGSDTQYF. The CDR3 DNA is TGTGCCAGCAGTTCGGGACAGGGAGGGTCAGATACGCAGTATTTT.

The genes are TRBV6-5 and TRBJ1-1; D is unclear. The V end lost 7 bases, the J end lost 4 bases, and 7 bases lay between the germline ends. The germline V gene has CDR1 MNHEY and CDR2 SVGAGI. The CDR3 is made up of 11 amino acids. This chain's CDR3 is CASKRATEAFF. The CDR3 DNA is TGTGCCAGCAAGCGGGCCACTGAAGCTTTCTTT.

This clonotype showed up just a few times. One base away lies a much larger clone, so this may be a sequencing read error. The V and J genes are TRBV28 and TRBJ2-5; 8 nucleotides line up with TRBD2. V dropped 2 bases and J dropped 11; count of bases not matched to a gene: 13. CDR3 size: 15 residues. Germline V gives CDR1 MDHEN, CDR2 SYDVKM. DNA of the CDR3: TGTGCCAGCAGTTTACTAGCGGGCGGTAACAATGAGCAGTACTTC. It specifies CASSLLAGGNNEQYF.

This chain joins TRBV20-1 and TRBJ2-2; D is tentatively TRBD1 or TRBD2 (5 bases each). The ends were cut back, 3 bases at V and 5 bases at J, with 13 bases in the middle. The CDR3 runs 14 residues. Per the germline V gene, CDR1 is DFQATT and CDR2 is SNEGSKA (reference sequence). The CDR3 region is CSASRPGLTGELFF. In nucleotides, the CDR3 is TGCAGTGCTAGTCGGCCGGGGCTGACCGGGGAGCTGTTTTTT.

Worth noting for this clonotype: An end of the junction does not agree with germline; a read error may underlie this. The V gene is TRBV25-1, the J gene TRBJ1-2; 8 bases are shared with TRBD1. Germline values: CDR1 MGHDK, CDR2 SYGVNS. The CDR3 loop spans 15 amino acids. CDR3 nucleotide sequence: TGCGCCTGCAGTCCATCGACAGGGGTCATAGGCGGCTACACCTTC. Translation gives CACSPSTGVIGGYTF.

The chain carries TRBV3-1 and TRBJ2-1, with TRBD2 matching 12 bases. The CDR3 consists of 15 residues. J lost 10 bases, V lost 1 base, and 5 bases had no gene match. The germline gives CDR1 LGHDT, CDR2 YNNKEL (reference sequence). The CDR3 protein is CASSQGRTSGAEQFF. As DNA, the CDR3 is TGTGCCAGCAGCCAAGGGCGGACTAGCGGGGCCGAGCAGTTCTTC.

The J gene is TRBJ2-4, the V gene TRBV29-1, with D possibly being TRBD1 (5 bases). The CDR3 spans 15 residues. The V end was cut by 4 bases, the J end by 1 base, with 14 bases between. CDR1 and CDR2 from the germline V gene are SQVTM and ANQGSEA. This CDR3 is CSVVVRSGAKNIQYF. The DNA for the CDR3 is TGCAGCGTTGTTGTACGCTCAGGGGCCAAAAACATTCAGTACTTC.